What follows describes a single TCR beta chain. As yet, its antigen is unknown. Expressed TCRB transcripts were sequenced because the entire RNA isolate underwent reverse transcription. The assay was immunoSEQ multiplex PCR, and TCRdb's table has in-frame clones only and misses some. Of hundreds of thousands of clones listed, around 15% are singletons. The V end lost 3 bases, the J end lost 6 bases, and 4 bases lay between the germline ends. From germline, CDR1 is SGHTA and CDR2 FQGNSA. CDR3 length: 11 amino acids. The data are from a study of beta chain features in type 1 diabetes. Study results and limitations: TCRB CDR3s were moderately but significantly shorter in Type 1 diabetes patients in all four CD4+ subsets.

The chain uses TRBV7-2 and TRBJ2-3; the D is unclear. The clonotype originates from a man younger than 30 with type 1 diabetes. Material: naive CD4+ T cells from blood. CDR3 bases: TGTGCCAGCAGCTTTTTCGATACGCAGTATTTT. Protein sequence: CASSFFDTQYF. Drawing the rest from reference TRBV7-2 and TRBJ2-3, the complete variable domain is GAGVSQSPSNKVTEKGKDVELRCDPISGHTALYWYRQSLGQGLEFLIYFQGNSAPDKSGLPSDRFSAERTGGSVSTLTIQRTQQEDSAVYLCASSFFDTQYFGPGTRLTVL.